Shown below are 19 T cell receptor beta chains from a single sample sequenced in a study of response to subunit inactivated influenza vaccine (dated by TCRdb to between 2018 and 2020). The receptor library was made with RT-PCR. Sequencing took place on an Illumina HiSeq 2500. The public reads were reanalyzed by TCRdb: fastp trimming at Q25, MiXCR alignment, in-frame beta chains only. Rows with a matching CDR3 protein are joined into one entry that keeps the most common DNA and genes. The sample table shows some 540,000 distinct CDR3 sequences, and roughly 25% are seen once. Of the sample, approximately 3% falls within the top ten clones. The same sample was also studied in work on T cells expressing NK-cell markers. The second paper further reports: The TCR beta cDNA libraries were made using 5'RACE template switching, a step that added both a universal primer site and unique molecular identifiers.

Sample: CD4+ T cells sorted from PBMCs, taken approximately 13 days after vaccination. Receptors originate from a man between 45 and 60 years old who received an inactivated influenza vaccine. Donor details come from another sample of the same person, matched by shared clones.

The rearrangement uses TRBV7-2 and TRBJ1-4; the match to TRBD1 covers 7 bases. V was clipped by 5 bases and J by 0 bases; unmatched bases: 9. The CDR3 is made up of 17 amino acids. Germline V CDR1 and CDR2: SGHTA, FQGNSA. The CDR3 loop reads CASSPQGGIATNEKLFF. DNA of the CDR3: TGTGCCAGCAGCCCCCAGGGGGGGATTGCAACTAATGAAAAACTGTTTTTT.

This clonotype was detected a few times. The V and J genes are TRBV12-3 or TRBV12-4 and TRBJ2-1; 11 bases agree with TRBD1. This CDR3 has 15 amino acids. Trimming at V came to 2 bases and at J to 7 bases, leaving 4 bases not matched to a gene. The chain's CDR3 is CASSLLGQGANEQFF. CDR3 nucleotide sequence: TGTGCCAGCAGTTTATTAGGACAGGGGGCGAATGAGCAGTTCTTC.

In its sample, this clonotype was seen a few times. The V call is TRBV11-2, the J call TRBJ2-3, with D perhaps TRBD2 (6 bases). The germline V gene encodes CDR1 SGHAT and CDR2 FQNNGV. This CDR3 spans 16 amino acids. V lost 1 base and J 4 bases, leaving 15 bases between the germline ends. The CDR3 coding sequence is TGTGCCAGCAGCTTAGTTTCGCACCCGGGGGCAGATACGCAGTATTTT. It codes for CASSLVSHPGADTQYF.

This clonotype appeared many times. This rearrangement joins TRBV12-3 or TRBV12-4 to TRBJ2-2; D is perhaps TRBD1 (6 bases). Trimming pared 6 bases from V and 6 bases from J, leaving 11 bases between. This CDR3 has 13 residues. Here the CDR3 DNA reads TGTGCCAGCAGGCCCCGGACAGCCGGGGAGCTGTTTTTT. Translation gives CASRPRTAGELFF.

There are a few counts of this clonotype. The V gene is TRBV20-1, the J gene TRBJ2-3; 8 positions agree with TRBD2. The CDR3 is 14 residues long. Per the germline V gene, CDR1 is DFQATT and CDR2 is SNEGSKA (reference sequence). Trimming took 7 bases from V and 1 from J; bases not matched to a gene: 7. Here the CDR3 DNA reads TGCAGTGTAGATAGCGGGACGGGCACAGATACGCAGTATTTT. This codes for CSVDSGTGTDTQYF.

The V and J genes are TRBV9 and TRBJ2-3; D uncertain. The ends were cut back, 4 bases at V and 8 bases at J, with 8 bases in the middle. The CDR3 is 11 residues long. CDR1 is SGDLS, CDR2 YYNGEE, per germline. In nucleotides, the CDR3 is TGTGCCAGCAGCCTCGGAGTTACGCAGTATTTT. This gives the protein CASSLGVTQYF.

This clonotype showed up many times. V usage is TRBV12-3 or TRBV12-4 and J usage is TRBJ1-6, with TRBD1 matching 7 bases. Trimming cost V 6 bases and J 3 bases; bases outside gene matches: 8. The CDR3 contains 16 residues. The CDR3 reads CASSPRDSYYNSPLHF. CDR3 coding DNA: TGTGCCAGCAGCCCCCGGGACAGCTACTATAATTCACCCCTCCACTTT.

This clonotype has more than one count but fewer than ten. The rearrangement links TRBV20-1 to TRBJ2-5, with 9 bases lining up with TRBD2. After removal of 5 bases from V and 4 bases from J, the junction contained 8 bases not matched to a gene. This CDR3 has 14 residues. The germline V gene encodes CDR1 DFQATT and CDR2 SNEGSKA (reference sequence). Here the CDR3 reads CSADSREGLETQYF. The CDR3 region has the DNA TGCAGTGCTGATTCGCGGGAGGGGTTAGAGACCCAGTACTTC.

The chain recombines TRBV20-1 with TRBJ2-5; D is undetermined. The V gene's germline CDR1 is DFQATT and CDR2 SNEGSKA (reference sequence). This CDR3 is built from 15 residues. With 0 bases removed from V and 1 base from J, the gap between germline ends came to 12 bases. The CDR3 region is CSARDSRYSQETQYF. The CDR3 DNA reads TGCAGTGCTAGAGACTCACGATACTCCCAAGAGACCCAGTACTTC.

The chain recombines TRBV7-2 with TRBJ2-1; 14 bases fit TRBD2. Germline CDR1 is SGHTA and CDR2 is FQGNSA. V dropped 3 bases and J dropped 7; count of bases not matched to a gene: 2. The CDR3 loop spans 15 amino acids. The CDR3 DNA reads TGTGCCAGCAGCTTTAGGACTAGCGGGGGGAATGAGCAGTTCTTC. Residues: CASSFRTSGGNEQFF.

The rearrangement links TRBV5-1 to TRBJ1-2; perhaps TRBD1 as D (6 bases). CDR1 and CDR2 (germline): SGHRS, YFSETQ. CDR3 length: 14 amino acids. V was cut by 0 bases and J by 4 bases, with 10 bases left in between. CDR3 sequence reads: CASSLESGVYGYTF. CDR3 DNA: TGCGCCAGCAGCTTGGAATCAGGGGTCTATGGCTACACCTTC.

This clonotype was found a few times. The chain joins TRBV20-1 to TRBJ1-2, with 8 bases fitting TRBD1. The J segment lost 7 bases and the V segment lost 2 bases, leaving 15 bases of the junction unmatched. CDR1 DFQATT and CDR2 SNEGSKA come from the germline V gene (reference sequence). The CDR3 is 16 residues long. The CDR3: CSARSWTGPRRSGYTF. Here the CDR3 DNA reads TGCAGTGCTAGATCCTGGACAGGGCCCCGAAGGAGTGGCTACACCTTC.

V usage is TRBV6-2 or TRBV6-3 and J usage is TRBJ2-1; 7 bases are a match to TRBD2. Losses at the gene ends were 2 bases for V and 4 bases for J; bases not matched to a gene: 8. The CDR3 has 16 residues. The germline V gene encodes CDR1 MNHEY and CDR2 SVGEGT. The CDR3 spells CASSYLLSGKYNEQFF. The DNA of the CDR3 is TGTGCCAGCAGTTACCTTTTGAGCGGGAAATACAATGAGCAGTTCTTC.

The genes are TRBV9 and TRBJ2-1; the D gene is possibly TRBD2 (6 bases). The V and J ends lost 0 bases and 10 bases respectively, with 20 bases between them. CDR1 and CDR2 from the germline V gene are SGDLS and YYNGEE. The CDR3 loop spans 16 amino acids. CDR3 in amino acids: CASSVVAVGPFGEQFF. CDR3 DNA sequence: TGTGCCAGCAGCGTAGTAGCGGTGGGGCCATTTGGGGAGCAGTTCTTC.

The chain combines TRBV7-9 with TRBJ1-6; D remains ambiguous. This CDR3 comprises 14 residues. Deletions cut 5 bases from V and 3 bases from J, with 8 bases between. Germline V gene lookup returns CDR1 SEHNR and CDR2 FQNEAQ (reference sequence). The chain's CDR3 is CASSPDGYNSPLHF. The CDR3 nucleotides are TGTGCCAGCAGCCCCGACGGCTATAATTCACCCCTCCACTTT.

This clonotype was counted only a few times. V and J are TRBV30 and TRBJ2-1; D unresolved. Germline values: CDR1 GTSNPN, CDR2 SVGIG (reference sequence). The CDR3 totals 15 residues. Deletions cut 3 bases from V and 0 bases from J, with 12 bases between. CDR3 residues: CAWRVVASSYNEQFF. The CDR3 coding sequence is TGTGCCTGGAGAGTAGTCGCAAGCTCCTACAATGAGCAGTTCTTC.

Only a few counts were recorded for this clonotype. The CDR3 here is CATSDPQGPSTDEQFF. In DNA form, the CDR3 reads TGTGCCACCAGTGATCCCCAAGGTCCTAGCACGGATGAGCAGTTCTTC. This sequence joins TRBV24-1 and TRBJ2-1; tentatively, D is TRBD2 (5 bases). The V end lost 3 bases, the J end lost 8 bases, and 19 bases lay between the germline ends. Germline-derived CDR1 and CDR2 are KGHDR and SFDVKD. This CDR3 region has 16 residues.

The chain carries TRBV12-3 or TRBV12-4 and TRBJ2-2; TRBD2 agrees at 8 bases. This CDR3 has 15 residues. Trimming cost V 6 bases and J 5 bases; bases outside gene matches: 8. This chain's CDR3 is CASRSDGGGTGELFF. CDR3 DNA: TGTGCCAGCAGATCGGACGGGGGGGGGACCGGGGAGCTGTTTTTT.

This clonotype appeared a few times. The rearrangement links TRBV5-8 to TRBJ1-1; no clear D gene. V was shortened by 5 bases and J by 0 bases, with 11 bases between the two germline ends. Germline V gene sequence: CDR1 SGHTS, CDR2 YDEGEE. The CDR3 has 14 amino acids. CDR3 DNA: TGTGCCAGCAGACTTACGGCGGTGAACACTGAAGCTTTCTTT. It yields the protein CASRLTAVNTEAFF.